This TCR beta chain is drawn from a study of blood T cell repertoires in COVID-19. Whole-study context: Both acute and convalescent COVID-19 samples were obtained from the United States, Italy and Spain. Sample material is recorded as cDNA or gDNA derived from T cells, B-cell-depleted T cells, or PBMCs.

The CDR3 extends over 11 amino acids. Germline trimming cut 7 bases from V and 8 bases from J; bases unmatched to any gene: 7. Germline V gives CDR1 GTSNPN, CDR2 SVGIG (reference sequence). Per the original methods: Reference gene primer amplification in the assay estimated nucleated cell counts. Using immunoSEQ multiplex PCR, the repertoire was profiled, and TCRdb retains in-frame clones only, with some absent. V and J calls and clone size are those listed in that table; D and trimming were worked out from the DNA. The sample has 140,000 to 150,000 clones, around nine tenths seen once. The sequence derives from a human donor in a cohort sampled during active COVID-19. The rearrangement links TRBV30 to TRBJ1-2; 7 bases fit TRBD1. The specimen was peripheral blood. The CDR3 reads CALGTVGGYTF. The CDR3 bases are TGTGCCTTGGGGACAGTAGGCGGCTACACCTTC.